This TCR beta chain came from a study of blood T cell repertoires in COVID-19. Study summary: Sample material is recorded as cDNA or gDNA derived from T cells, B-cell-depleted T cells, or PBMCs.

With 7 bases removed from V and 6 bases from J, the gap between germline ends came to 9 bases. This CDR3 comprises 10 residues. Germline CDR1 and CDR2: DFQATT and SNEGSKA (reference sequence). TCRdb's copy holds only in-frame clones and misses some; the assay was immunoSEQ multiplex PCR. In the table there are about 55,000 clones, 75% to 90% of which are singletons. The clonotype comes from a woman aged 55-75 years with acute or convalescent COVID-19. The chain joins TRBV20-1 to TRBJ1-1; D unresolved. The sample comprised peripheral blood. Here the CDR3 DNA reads TGCAGTGTTGTTCCAGCTGAAGCTTTCTTT. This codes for CSVVPAEAFF.